The sequence of this TCR beta chain was determined in a study of OX40 agonist ivuxolimab in advanced cancers. Germline loops: CDR1 SNHLY, CDR2 FYNNEI. V gave up 1 base and J gave up 4 bases; unmatched junction bases: 6. The CDR3 runs 18 residues. Using immunoSEQ multiplex PCR, the repertoire was profiled, and TCRdb retains in-frame clones only, with some absent. This sample yields 30,000 to 35,000 clones, of which over 85% are seen a single time; 35% to 40% belongs to the top ten. The V call is TRBV2, the J call TRBJ2-3; the match to TRBD2 covers 15 bases. The receptor was isolated from an adult with an advanced solid tumor such as melanoma, head and neck, liver or kidney cancer. Material: CD4+ or CD8+ T cells sorted from blood, obtained in a trial of the OX40 agonist ivuxolimab. The CDR3 here is CASSEEGLAGGKADTQYF. CDR3 nucleotides: TGTGCCAGCAGTGAAGAGGGACTAGCGGGGGGCAAGGCAGATACGCAGTATTTT.